The present T cell receptor beta chain was sequenced within a study of T cell changes during pregnancy in multiple sclerosis. The assay was immunoSEQ multiplex PCR, and TCRdb's table has in-frame clones only and misses some. Of some 110,000 clones listed, 91% were seen once; the top ten hold 1.6%. This clone showed up just once. CDR3 length: 16 amino acids. Per the germline V gene, CDR1 is SGHTA and CDR2 is FQGTGA. V gave up 2 bases and J gave up 3 bases, with 15 bases separating them. This receptor was identified in a female donor with multiple sclerosis, enrolled in a pregnancy study. The chain couples TRBV7-3 to TRBJ2-3, with D possibly matching TRBD2 (6 bases). Source: peripheral blood, taken before pregnancy. The CDR3: CASSLQPGVRTDTQYF. The CDR3 DNA reads TGTGCCAGCAGCTTACAACCGGGAGTGCGGACAGATACGCAGTATTTT.